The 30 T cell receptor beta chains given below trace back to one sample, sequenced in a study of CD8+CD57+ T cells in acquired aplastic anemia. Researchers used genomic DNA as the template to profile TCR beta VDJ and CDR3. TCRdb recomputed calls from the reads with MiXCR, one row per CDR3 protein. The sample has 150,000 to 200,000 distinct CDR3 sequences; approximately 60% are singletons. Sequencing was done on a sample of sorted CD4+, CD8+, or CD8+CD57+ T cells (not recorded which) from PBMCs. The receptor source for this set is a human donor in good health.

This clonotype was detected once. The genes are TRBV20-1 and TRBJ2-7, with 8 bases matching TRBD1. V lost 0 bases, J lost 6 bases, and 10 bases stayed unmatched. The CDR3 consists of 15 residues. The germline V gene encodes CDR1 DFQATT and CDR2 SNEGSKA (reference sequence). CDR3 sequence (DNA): TGCAGTGCTAGAGAGCATAACCCAGGGGGCTCCGAGCAGTACTTC. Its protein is CSAREHNPGGSEQYF.

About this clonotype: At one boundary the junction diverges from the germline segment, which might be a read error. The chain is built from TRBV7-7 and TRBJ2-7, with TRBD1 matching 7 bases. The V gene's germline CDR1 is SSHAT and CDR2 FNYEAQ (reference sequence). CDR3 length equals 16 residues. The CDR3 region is CASSQIRDRFPYEQYF. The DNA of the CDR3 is TGTGCTAGCAGCCAAATCCGGGACAGATTTCCCTACGAGCAGTACTTC.

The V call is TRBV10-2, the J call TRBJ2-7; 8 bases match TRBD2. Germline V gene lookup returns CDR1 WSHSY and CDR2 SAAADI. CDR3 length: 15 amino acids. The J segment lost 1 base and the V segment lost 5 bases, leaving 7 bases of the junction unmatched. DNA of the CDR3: TGCGCCAGCAGTCGGGCTAGCGGGCCTTCCTACGAGCAGTACTTC. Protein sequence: CASSRASGPSYEQYF.

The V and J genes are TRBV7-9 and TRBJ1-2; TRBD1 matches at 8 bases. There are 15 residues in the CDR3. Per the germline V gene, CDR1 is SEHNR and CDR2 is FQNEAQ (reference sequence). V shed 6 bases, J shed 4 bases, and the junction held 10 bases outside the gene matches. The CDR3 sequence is CASSQRTGSAYGYTF. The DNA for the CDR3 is TGTGCCAGCAGTCAAAGGACAGGGAGTGCCTATGGCTACACCTTC.

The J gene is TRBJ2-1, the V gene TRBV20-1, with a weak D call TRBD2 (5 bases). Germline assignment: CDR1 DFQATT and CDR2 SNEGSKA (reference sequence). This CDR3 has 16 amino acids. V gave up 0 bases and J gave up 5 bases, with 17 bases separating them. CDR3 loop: CSARDPSGKYHNEQFF. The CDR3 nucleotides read TGCAGTGCTAGAGATCCGTCGGGAAAATATCACAATGAGCAGTTCTTC.

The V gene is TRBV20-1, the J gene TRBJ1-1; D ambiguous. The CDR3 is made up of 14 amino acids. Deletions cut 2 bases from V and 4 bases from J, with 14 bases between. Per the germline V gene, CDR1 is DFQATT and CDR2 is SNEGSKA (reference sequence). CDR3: CSARMAKSGTEAFF. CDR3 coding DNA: TGCAGTGCTAGAATGGCTAAATCGGGCACTGAAGCTTTCTTT.

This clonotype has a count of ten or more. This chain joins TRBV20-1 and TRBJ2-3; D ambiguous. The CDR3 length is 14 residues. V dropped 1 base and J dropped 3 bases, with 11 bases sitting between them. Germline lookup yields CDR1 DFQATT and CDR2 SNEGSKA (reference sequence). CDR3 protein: CSARGSEATDTQYF. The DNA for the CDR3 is TGCAGTGCTAGAGGGAGCGAGGCAACAGATACGCAGTATTTT.

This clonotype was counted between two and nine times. DNA for the CDR3: TGTGCCAGCAGCTTAGGGGGGATGACTAGCGGGGAGGAGCAGTACTTC. This codes for CASSLGGMTSGEEQYF. The gene calls are TRBV7-8 and TRBJ2-7; 11 nucleotides align to TRBD2. The germline V gene has CDR1 SGHVS and CDR2 FQNEAQ. CDR3 size: 16 residues. V was pared by 1 base and J by 7 bases, with 9 bases of the junction left unmatched.

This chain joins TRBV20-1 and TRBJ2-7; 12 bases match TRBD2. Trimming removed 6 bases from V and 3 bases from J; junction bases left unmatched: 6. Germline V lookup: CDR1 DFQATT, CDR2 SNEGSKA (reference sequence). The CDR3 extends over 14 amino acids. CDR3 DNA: TGCAGTGCACGACTAGCGGGAGAGGTCTACGAGCAGTACTTC. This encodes CSARLAGEVYEQYF.

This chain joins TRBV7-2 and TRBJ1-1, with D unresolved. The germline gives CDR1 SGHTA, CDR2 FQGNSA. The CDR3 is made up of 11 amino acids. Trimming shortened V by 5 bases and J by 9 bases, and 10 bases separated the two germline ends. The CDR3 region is CASSPGIQAFF. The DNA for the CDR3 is TGTGCCAGCAGCCCGGGCATCCAAGCTTTCTTT.

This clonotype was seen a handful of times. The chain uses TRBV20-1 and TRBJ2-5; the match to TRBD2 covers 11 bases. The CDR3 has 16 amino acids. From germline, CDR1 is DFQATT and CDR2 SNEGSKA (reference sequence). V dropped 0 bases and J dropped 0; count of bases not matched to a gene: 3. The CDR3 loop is CSARDLLAGDQETQYF. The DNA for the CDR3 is TGCAGTGCTAGAGATCTACTAGCGGGGGACCAAGAGACCCAGTACTTC.

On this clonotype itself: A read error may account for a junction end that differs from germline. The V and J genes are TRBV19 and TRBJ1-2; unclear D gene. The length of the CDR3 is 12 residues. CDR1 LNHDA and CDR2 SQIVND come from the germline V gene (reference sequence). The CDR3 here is CASTFGLYGYTF. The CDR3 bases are TGTGCCAGTACCTTCGGACTGTATGGGTACACCTTC.

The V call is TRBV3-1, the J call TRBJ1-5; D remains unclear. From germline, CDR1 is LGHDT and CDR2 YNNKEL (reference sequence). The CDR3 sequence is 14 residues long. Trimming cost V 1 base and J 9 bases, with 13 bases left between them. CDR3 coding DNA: TGTGCCAGCAGCCAAGTTCCTTTTGGCCGGCCCCAGCATTTT. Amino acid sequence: CASSQVPFGRPQHF.

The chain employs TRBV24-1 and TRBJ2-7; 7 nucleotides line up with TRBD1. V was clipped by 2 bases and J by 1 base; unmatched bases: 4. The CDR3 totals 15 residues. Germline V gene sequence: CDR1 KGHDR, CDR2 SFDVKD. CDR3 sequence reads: CATSDSRQGSYEQYF. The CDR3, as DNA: TGTGCCACCAGTGATTCCCGACAGGGTTCCTACGAGCAGTACTTC.

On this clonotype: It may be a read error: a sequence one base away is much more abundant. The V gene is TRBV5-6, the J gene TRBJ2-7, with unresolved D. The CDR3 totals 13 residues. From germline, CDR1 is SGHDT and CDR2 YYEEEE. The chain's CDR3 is CASTHRALYERYF. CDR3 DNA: TGTGCCAGCACCCACCGGGCCCTCTACGAGCGGTACTTC.

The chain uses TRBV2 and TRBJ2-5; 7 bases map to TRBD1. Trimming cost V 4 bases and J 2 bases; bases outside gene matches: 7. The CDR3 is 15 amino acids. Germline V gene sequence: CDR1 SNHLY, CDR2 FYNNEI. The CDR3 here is CASSGKGTAQETQYF. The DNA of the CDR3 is TGTGCCAGCAGTGGAAAGGGGACAGCTCAAGAGACCCAGTACTTC.

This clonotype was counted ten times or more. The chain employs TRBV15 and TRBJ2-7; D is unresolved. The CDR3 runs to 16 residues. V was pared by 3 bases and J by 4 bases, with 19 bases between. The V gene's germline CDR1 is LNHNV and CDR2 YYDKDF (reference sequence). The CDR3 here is CATSSPMRVGAYEQYF. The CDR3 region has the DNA TGTGCCACCAGCAGTCCCATGCGTGTGGGCGCGTACGAGCAGTACTTC.

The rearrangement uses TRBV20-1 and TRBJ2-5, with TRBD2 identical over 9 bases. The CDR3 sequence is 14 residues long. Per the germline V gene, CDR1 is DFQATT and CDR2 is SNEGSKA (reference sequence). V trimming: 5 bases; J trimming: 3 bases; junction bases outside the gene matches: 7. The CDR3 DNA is TGCAGTGCTGGCGTGGGACTAGCAGAAGAGACCCAGTACTTC. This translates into CSAGVGLAEETQYF.

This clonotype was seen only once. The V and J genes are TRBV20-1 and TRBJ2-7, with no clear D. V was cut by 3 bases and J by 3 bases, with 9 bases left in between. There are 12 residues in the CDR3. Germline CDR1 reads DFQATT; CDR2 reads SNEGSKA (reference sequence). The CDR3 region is CSASVGGYEQYF. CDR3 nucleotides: TGCAGTGCTAGCGTCGGTGGCTACGAGCAGTACTTC.

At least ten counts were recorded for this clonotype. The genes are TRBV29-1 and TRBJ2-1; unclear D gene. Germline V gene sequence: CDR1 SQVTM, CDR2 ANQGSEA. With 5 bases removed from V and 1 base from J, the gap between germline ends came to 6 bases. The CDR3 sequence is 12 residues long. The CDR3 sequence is CSVLKSYNEQFF. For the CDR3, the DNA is TGCAGCGTTCTCAAATCCTACAATGAGCAGTTCTTC.

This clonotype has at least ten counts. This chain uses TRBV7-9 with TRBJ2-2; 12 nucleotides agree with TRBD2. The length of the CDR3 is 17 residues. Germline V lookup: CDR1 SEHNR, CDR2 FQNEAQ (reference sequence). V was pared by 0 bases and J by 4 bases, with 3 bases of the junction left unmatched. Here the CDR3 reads CASSLALAGGPTGELFF. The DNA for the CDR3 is TGTGCCAGCAGCTTAGCGCTAGCGGGAGGGCCCACCGGGGAGCTGTTTTTT.

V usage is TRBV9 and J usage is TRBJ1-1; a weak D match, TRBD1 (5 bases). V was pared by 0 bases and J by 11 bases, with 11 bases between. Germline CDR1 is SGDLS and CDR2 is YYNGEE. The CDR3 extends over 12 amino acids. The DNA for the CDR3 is TGTGCCAGCAGCGTAGCGGGCAGGGATGCTTTCTTT. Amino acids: CASSVAGRDAFF.

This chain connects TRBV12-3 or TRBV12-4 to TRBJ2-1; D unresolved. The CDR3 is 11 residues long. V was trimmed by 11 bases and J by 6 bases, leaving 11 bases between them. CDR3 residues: CAVYRINEQFF. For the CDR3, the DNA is TGTGCCGTCTACAGAATCAATGAGCAGTTCTTC.

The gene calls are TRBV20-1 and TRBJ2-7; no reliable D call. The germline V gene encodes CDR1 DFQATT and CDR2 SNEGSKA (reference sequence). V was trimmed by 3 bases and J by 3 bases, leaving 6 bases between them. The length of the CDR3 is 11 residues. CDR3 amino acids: CSASFHYEQYF. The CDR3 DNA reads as TGCAGTGCTAGTTTCCACTACGAGCAGTACTTC.

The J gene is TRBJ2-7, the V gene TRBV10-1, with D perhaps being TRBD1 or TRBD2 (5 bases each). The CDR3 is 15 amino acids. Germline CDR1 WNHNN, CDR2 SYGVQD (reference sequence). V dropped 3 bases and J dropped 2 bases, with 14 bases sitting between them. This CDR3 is CASSDMGVETYEQYF. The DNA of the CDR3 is TGCGCCAGCAGTGATATGGGGGTAGAAACCTACGAGCAGTACTTC.

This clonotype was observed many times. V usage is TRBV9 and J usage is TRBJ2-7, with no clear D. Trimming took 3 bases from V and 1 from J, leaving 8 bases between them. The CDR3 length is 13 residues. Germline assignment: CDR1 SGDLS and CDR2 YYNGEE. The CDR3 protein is CASSADISYEQYF. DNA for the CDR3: TGTGCCAGCAGCGCCGACATATCCTACGAGCAGTACTTC.

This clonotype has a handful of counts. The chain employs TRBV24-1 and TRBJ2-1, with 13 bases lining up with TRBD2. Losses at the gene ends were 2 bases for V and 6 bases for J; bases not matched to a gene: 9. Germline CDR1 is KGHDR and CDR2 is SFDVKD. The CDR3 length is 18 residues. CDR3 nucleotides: TGTGCCACCAGTGATTCCGGGACTAGCGGGATCAGTGGCAATGAGCAGTTCTTC. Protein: CATSDSGTSGISGNEQFF.

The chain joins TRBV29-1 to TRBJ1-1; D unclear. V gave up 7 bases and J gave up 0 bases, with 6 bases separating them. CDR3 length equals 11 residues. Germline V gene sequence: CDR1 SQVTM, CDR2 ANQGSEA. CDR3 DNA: TGCAGCGGAATATTGAACACTGAAGCTTTCTTT. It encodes CSGILNTEAFF.

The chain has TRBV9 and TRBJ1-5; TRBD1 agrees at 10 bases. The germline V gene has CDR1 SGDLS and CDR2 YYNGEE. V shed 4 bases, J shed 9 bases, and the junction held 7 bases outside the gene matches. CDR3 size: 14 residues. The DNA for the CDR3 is TGTGCCAGCAGCCTCGGACAGGGGGTAGGGCCCCAGCATTTT. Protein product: CASSLGQGVGPQHF.

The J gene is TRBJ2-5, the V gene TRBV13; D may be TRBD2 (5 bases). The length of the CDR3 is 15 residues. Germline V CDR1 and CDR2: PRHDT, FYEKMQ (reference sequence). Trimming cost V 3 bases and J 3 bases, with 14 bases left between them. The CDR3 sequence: CASSFGGLNEETQYF. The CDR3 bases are TGTGCCAGCAGCTTCGGTGGACTTAACGAAGAGACCCAGTACTTC.